The text below deals with one T cell receptor beta chain. As yet, its antigen is unknown. The data were taken from a study of cytotoxic CD8 clonotypes in ibrutinib-treated CLL. Findings of the study overall: Sustained-remission and progressing patients' sampling times differed. Relative to age-matched healthy donors, clonality at baseline was higher, and it tracked circulating CD8+ T-cell counts. Clonality, elevated at ibrutinib response, dropped back toward baseline at progression.

The CDR3 is 17 residues long. Trimming pared 7 bases from V and 0 bases from J, leaving 18 bases between. CDR1 is MDHEN and CDR2 is SYDVKM in the germline V gene. The protocol was immunoSEQ multiplex PCR, while the TCRdb copy is restricted to in-frame clones and leaves out a portion. This sample carries nearly 100,000 clones, 60% to 80% of them seen once, and the ten largest clones take approximately 30%. Sequencing used PBMCs, obtained after 12 months of ibrutinib treatment. J is TRBJ2-2 and V is TRBV28; D unresolved. The source is a human donor with chronic lymphocytic leukemia. The DNA of the CDR3 is TGTGCCAGCAATCTAGGACGGAAGATGTCGAACACCGGGGAGCTGTTTTTT. The encoded protein is CASNLGRKMSNTGELFF.